This note documents a single T cell receptor (beta chain) sequence. TCRdb used MiXCR to reprocess the RT-PCR reads, holding one entry per CDR3 protein. Of about 210,000 distinct CDR3 sequences listed, 38% are singletons. These data are taken from a study of patients and donors after allogeneic stem cell transplantation. V gave up 8 bases and J gave up 7 bases, with 15 bases separating them. Germline assignment: CDR1 LNHDA and CDR2 SQIVND (reference sequence). The CDR3 runs 13 residues. The sample was blood, either unsorted or a sorted T cell fraction (not recorded which). The J gene is TRBJ1-5, the V gene TRBV19; a possible D gene is TRBD1 (5 bases). The TCR originated in a human donor who was either an allogeneic HSCT recipient or a stem cell or donor lymphocyte infusion donor (not recorded which). It is not recorded whose cells these are; they may come from a transplant donor. Here the CDR3 DNA reads TGTGCCAGTTGGGACCGGAGGAACCAGCCCCAGCATTTT. Amino acid sequence: CASWDRRNQPQHF.